The TCR beta chain under discussion was sequenced for a study of human T cells and chemical hapten exposure. About the study: The study enrolled mostly female patients with alopecia areata, totalis or universalis.

Time point specified: patch test 1, 2 weeks after DPC sensitization. Stated treatment: therapeutic diphenylcyclopropenone sensitization with weekly scalp DPC. Unique molecular identifiers were linked by the library to individual cDNA molecules. TCRdb reanalysed the RACE reads using MiXCR and keeps one entry per CDR3 protein. The sample gives under 450,000 distinct CDR3 sequences, 4.8% of which show up once; 2% to 2.5% is in the top ten. Sequenced here: whole blood, sampled in connection with sensitization to the hapten diphenylcyclopropenone (DPC). The source of this sequence is a woman in her forties or fifties with alopecia areata. Some clones in this sample may be carry-over from other donors' samples.

DNA for the CDR3: TGCGCCAGCAGCTCCGGCGGGGAGAACACCGGGGAGCTGTTTTTT. It specifies CASSSGGENTGELFF. This chain connects TRBV5-1 to TRBJ2-2; perhaps TRBD2 as D (6 bases). V lost 3 bases to trimming and J lost 1 base, with 10 bases between them. Germline CDR1 is SGHRS and CDR2 is YFSETQ. The CDR3 runs 15 residues.